Presented here are 23 T cell receptor beta chains from one specimen sequenced in a study of spatial heterogeneity in lung cancer. General study findings and limits: In tumors, expanded intratumoral alpha and beta TCR counts tracked mutation counts.

One entry per CDR3 protein results from TCRdb running MiXCR on the 5' RACE reads. The data show roughly 2,900 distinct CDR3 sequences, roughly 10% seen once. What these receptors recognize is not known. The time point: sample taken at primary tumor resection. The sequencing here drew on lung tumor tissue, taken at surgery. These receptors originate from a female donor with early-stage non-small cell lung cancer.

The V call is TRBV12-3 or TRBV12-4, the J call TRBJ1-1, with D possibly being TRBD1 (6 bases). CDR3 length equals 14 residues. Trimming removed 5 bases from V and 1 base from J, with 11 bases in between. In DNA, the CDR3 is TGTGCCAGCAGTCAGCGGACAGAGAACACTGAAGCTTTCTTT. Translation: CASSQRTENTEAFF.

Judged by abundance, this clonotype is medium-sized (0.01 to 0.1%). The genes are TRBV28 and TRBJ1-1; no firm D call. The germline gives CDR1 MDHEN, CDR2 SYDVKM. The CDR3 totals 15 residues. The V and J ends lost 3 bases and 6 bases respectively, with 17 bases between them. The CDR3 DNA reads TGTGCCAGCAGTTTTCTAGAGAGGCCACTTGCTGAAGCTTTCTTT. Amino acids: CASSFLERPLAEAFF.

The genes are TRBV29-1 and TRBJ2-5, with unresolved D. V was clipped by 0 bases and J by 9 bases, with 8 bases between them. Germline V gene lookup returns CDR1 SQVTM and CDR2 ANQGSEA. This CDR3 is built from 11 residues. The CDR3 loop reads CSVEEVRSQYF. As DNA, the CDR3 is TGCAGCGTTGAAGAGGTGCGGTCCCAGTACTTC.

Sample share makes this clonotype medium-sized. CDR3 nucleotides: TGCGCCAGCAGCGGAATACAGGGAATCACCGGGGAGCTGTTTTTT. It translates to CASSGIQGITGELFF. The J gene is TRBJ2-2, the V gene TRBV5-1; TRBD1 is a possible D gene (6 bases). Trimming shortened V by 4 bases and J by 4 bases, and 14 bases separated the two germline ends. Germline values: CDR1 SGHRS, CDR2 YFSETQ. This CDR3 has 15 amino acids.

By sample fraction, this clonotype is medium-sized. The CDR3 DNA reads as TGTGCCATCAGTGTCGTGGGACAGGGGAATTATGGCTACACCTTC. Its protein is CAISVVGQGNYGYTF. This rearrangement joins TRBV10-3 to TRBJ1-2, with 10 bases matching TRBD1. Germline CDR1 reads ENHRY; CDR2 reads SYGVKD. V shed 4 bases and J 5 bases; nucleotides not matched to a gene: 7. The CDR3 is 15 residues long.

By sample fraction, this clonotype is medium-sized (0.01 to 0.1%). The chain is built from TRBV29-1 and TRBJ1-3; D not resolved. The CDR3 spans 14 residues. Germline CDR1 and CDR2: SQVTM and ANQGSEA. V was clipped by 3 bases and J by 0 bases, with 9 bases between them. The chain's CDR3 is CSVEPRVSGNTIYF. As DNA, the CDR3 is TGCAGCGTTGAGCCCCGGGTCTCTGGAAACACCATATATTTT.

This clonotype ranks as medium-sized. This chain connects TRBV6-5 to TRBJ1-3; a possible D gene is TRBD1 (6 bases). CDR3 length equals 14 residues. The germline CDR1 and CDR2 sequences are MNHEY and SVGAGI. With 8 bases removed from V and 3 bases from J, the gap between germline ends came to 14 bases. The CDR3 loop is CASRRTVFGNTIYF. DNA for the CDR3: TGTGCCAGCCGGCGGACAGTCTTTGGAAACACCATATATTTT.

By sample fraction, this clonotype is medium-sized. This rearrangement joins TRBV7-8 to TRBJ2-7; 7 bases fit TRBD1. V gave up 4 bases and J gave up 2 bases; unmatched junction bases: 2. CDR1 and CDR2 (germline): SGHVS, FQNEAQ. The CDR3 runs to 13 residues. As DNA, the CDR3 is TGTGCCAGCAGCTCGGACAGGACCTACGAGCAGTACTTC. Translating gives CASSSDRTYEQYF. Drawing the rest from reference TRBV7-8 and TRBJ2-7, the complete variable domain is GAGVSQSPRYKVAKRGQDVALRCDPISGHVSLFWYQQALGQGPEFLTYFQNEAQLDKSGLPSDRFFAERPEGSVSTLKIQRTQQEDSAVYLCASSSDRTYEQYFGPGTRLTVT.

This clonotype rates as medium-sized. The chain recombines TRBV20-1 with TRBJ2-5; possible D gene TRBD1, 5 bases. V shed 5 bases and J shed 5 bases, with 21 bases lying between them. The CDR3 totals 15 residues. Germline V gene data show CDR1 as DFQATT and CDR2 as SNEGSKA (reference sequence). DNA of the CDR3: TGCAGTGCTCGCCAGGGTTTCGAAGAGATGGAGACCCAGTACTTC. As protein: CSARQGFEEMETQYF.

This clonotype is medium-sized (0.01 to 0.1%). The chain recombines TRBV30 with TRBJ2-7; D is ambiguous. Trimming stripped 1 base from V and 6 bases from J, with 16 bases between. The CDR3 loop spans 14 amino acids. CDR1 and CDR2 (germline): GTSNPN, SVGIG (reference sequence). Written as DNA, the CDR3 is TGTGCCTGGAGTGCCTACAGTATCCGGAGCGAGCAGTACTTC. Its protein product is CAWSAYSIRSEQYF.

This clonotype is labeled medium-sized. The rearrangement links TRBV30 to TRBJ2-5; no firm D call. CDR1 and CDR2 from the germline V gene are GTSNPN and SVGIG (reference sequence). V lost 0 bases and J 5 bases, leaving 13 bases between the germline ends. The CDR3 contains 14 residues. The CDR3 region is CAWSVGLRVETQYF. DNA for the CDR3: TGTGCCTGGAGTGTAGGGTTAAGGGTGGAGACCCAGTACTTC.

This clonotype is labeled medium-sized. The rearrangement links TRBV19 to TRBJ2-3; 7 bases line up with TRBD1. CDR1 LNHDA and CDR2 SQIVND come from the germline V gene (reference sequence). V was clipped by 4 bases and J by 4 bases; unmatched bases: 8. The CDR3 totals 15 residues. In nucleotides, the CDR3 is TGTGCCAGTAGTACCCACAGGGGTAGGCCAGATACGCAGTATTTT. Protein sequence: CASSTHRGRPDTQYF.

The count of this clonotype is one. The chain joins TRBV12-3 or TRBV12-4 to TRBJ2-3; 8 bases map to TRBD1. Trimming removed 5 bases from V and 7 bases from J; junction bases left unmatched: 5. The CDR3 totals 13 residues. CDR3 in amino acids: CASSRQGSNTQYF. The CDR3 nucleotides are TGTGCCAGCAGTCGACAGGGGAGCAATACGCAGTATTTT.

The genes are TRBV18 and TRBJ2-4; D may match TRBD1 or TRBD2 (5 bases each). This CDR3 is 14 amino acids long. Looked up from germline, CDR1 is KGHSH and CDR2 is LQKENI. Trimming removed 4 bases from V and 13 bases from J, with 20 bases in between. This CDR3 reads CASSRSSSGGLQYF. CDR3 DNA sequence: TGTGCCAGCTCACGATCCTCAAGTGGGGGTTTGCAGTACTTC.

In its sample, this clonotype is medium-sized. The chain links TRBV5-6 to TRBJ2-7; the match to TRBD1 covers 10 bases. The CDR3 has 14 amino acids. The V gene end was trimmed by 2 bases and the J gene end by 6 bases; junction bases not matched to a gene: 5. Germline CDR1 is SGHDT and CDR2 is YYEEEE. The CDR3 protein is CASSFGTGAFEQYF. Written as DNA, the CDR3 is TGTGCCAGCAGCTTCGGGACAGGGGCCTTCGAGCAGTACTTC.

By share, this clonotype counts as medium-sized. This chain connects TRBV7-2 to TRBJ2-7, with TRBD1 identical over 10 bases. Trimming removed 3 bases from V and 5 bases from J; junction bases left unmatched: 7. Germline V gives CDR1 SGHTA, CDR2 FQGNSA. This CDR3 region has 15 residues. The CDR3 reads CASSFSGTGVNEQYF. The DNA for the CDR3 is TGTGCCAGCAGCTTCTCCGGGACAGGGGTTAACGAGCAGTACTTC.

Relative to its sample, this clonotype is medium-sized (0.01 to 0.1%). The chain uses TRBV7-8 and TRBJ1-1; D is possibly TRBD1 (5 bases). Looked up from germline, CDR1 is SGHVS and CDR2 is FQNEAQ. The CDR3 extends over 14 amino acids. V was clipped by 8 bases and J by 5 bases, with 18 bases between them. CDR3 coding DNA: TGTGCCAGCTACCCAGAGACGGGGCGGACTGAAGCTTTCTTT. This sequence encodes CASYPETGRTEAFF.

In this sample, this clonotype is medium-sized. One end of the junction fails to match germline, which may point to a read error. The chain recombines TRBV7-7 with TRBJ2-3; D is possibly TRBD1 (5 bases). The germline gives CDR1 SSHAT, CDR2 FNYEAQ (reference sequence). This CDR3 spans 15 amino acids. As DNA, the CDR3 is TGTGCTAGCAGCCCCGGGCAGGGTCGGACAGATACGCAGTATTTT. Translation gives CASSPGQGRTDTQYF.

This clonotype came up many times. This chain links TRBV5-1 with TRBJ2-7; D possibly corresponds to TRBD2 (5 bases). This CDR3 contains 12 residues. CDR1 is SGHRS and CDR2 is YFSETQ in the germline V gene. V lost 2 bases and J 7 bases, leaving 10 bases between the germline ends. CDR3 sequence: CASSFGVGEQYF. The CDR3 DNA is TGCGCCAGCAGCTTCGGGGTAGGGGAGCAGTACTTC.

By share of the sample, this clonotype is medium-sized. The V and J genes are TRBV6-5 and TRBJ1-2; no clear D. Germline V lookup: CDR1 MNHEY, CDR2 SVGAGI. CDR3 length: 15 amino acids. The V end lost 2 bases, the J end lost 1 base, and 11 bases lay between the germline ends. The CDR3 DNA follows: TGTGCCAGCAGTTACCCCAACCGGGGTAACTATGGCTACACCTTC. Protein sequence: CASSYPNRGNYGYTF.

Judged by abundance, this clonotype is medium-sized (0.01 to 0.1%). J is TRBJ1-4 and V is TRBV12-5; 7 bases agree with TRBD1. Germline-derived CDR1 and CDR2 are LGHNT and FRNRAP. The CDR3 runs 16 residues. V lost 1 base and J lost 2; bases outside the gene matches: 4. In nucleotides, the CDR3 is TGTGCTAGTGGTTTGGCTACGACAGGGACTAATGAAAAACTGTTTTTT. As protein: CASGLATTGTNEKLFF.

By share of the sample, this clonotype is medium-sized. The gene calls are TRBV11-2 and TRBJ2-5; no definite D call. The CDR3 is 15 residues long. Germline values: CDR1 SGHAT, CDR2 FQNNGV. V dropped 5 bases and J dropped 0 bases, with 13 bases sitting between them. The CDR3 reads CASSPLEGDQETQYF. As DNA, the CDR3 is TGTGCCAGCAGCCCCCTTGAAGGAGACCAAGAGACCCAGTACTTC.

By sample share, this clonotype is medium-sized (0.01 to 0.1%). This sequence joins TRBV20-1 and TRBJ2-7, with D tentatively TRBD2 (6 bases). V lost 3 bases and J 5 bases, leaving 17 bases between the germline ends. Germline V gives CDR1 DFQATT, CDR2 SNEGSKA (reference sequence). The CDR3 spans 14 residues. CDR3 protein: CSAREGRKVHEQYF. CDR3 nucleotides: TGCAGTGCTAGGGAGGGACGAAAAGTTCACGAGCAGTACTTC.